The next 22 T cell receptor beta chains were all read from a single sample in a study of OX40 agonist ivuxolimab in advanced cancers. Assay used: immunoSEQ multiplex PCR; TCRdb lists only in-frame clones, some missing. The sample carries 65,000 to 90,000 clones, about 91% recorded once. The material was CD4+ or CD8+ T cells sorted from blood, obtained in a trial of the OX40 agonist ivuxolimab. Receptors originate from an adult with an advanced solid tumor such as melanoma, head and neck, liver or kidney cancer.

The chain recombines TRBV7-3 with TRBJ2-7; 9 bases are shared with TRBD1. The V segment lost 5 bases and the J segment 0 bases; nucleotides outside the gene matches: 5. Germline CDR1 is SGHTA and CDR2 is FQGTGA. The CDR3 is made up of 15 amino acids. In DNA form, the CDR3 reads TGTGCCAGCAGCCCCGGGACAGGGAGCTCCTACGAGCAGTACTTC. Protein: CASSPGTGSSYEQYF.

The rearrangement joins TRBV28 to TRBJ2-1, with D maybe TRBD2 (6 bases). Trimming removed 8 bases at V and 9 bases at J, with 17 bases between. CDR1 is MDHEN, CDR2 SYDVKM, per germline. This CDR3 region has 13 residues. CDR3 nucleotides: TGTGCCAGCTCCCTGGGCGGGGAGAGTGAGCAGTTCTTC. Its translation is CASSLGGESEQFF.

This clone was observed a handful of times. The chain recombines TRBV7-9 with TRBJ2-2; the D gene is possibly TRBD1 (5 bases). This CDR3 has 14 amino acids. V was clipped by 2 bases and J by 7 bases, with 11 bases between them. Germline V gene sequence: CDR1 SEHNR, CDR2 FQNEAQ (reference sequence). The CDR3: CASSLSGFIGELFF. DNA for the CDR3: TGTGCCAGCAGCTTATCAGGGTTTATCGGGGAGCTGTTTTTT.

This clone appeared a single time. The CDR3 loop is CASSPEVGTPRETQYF. The CDR3 DNA is TGTGCCAGCAGCCCAGAAGTCGGGACACCAAGGGAGACCCAGTACTTC. This sequence joins TRBV7-8 and TRBJ2-5; perhaps TRBD1 as D (6 bases). Germline values: CDR1 SGHVS, CDR2 FQNEAQ. The V gene lost 5 bases and the J gene lost 5 bases, with 21 bases spanning the gap. The CDR3 has 16 residues. Complete variable domain (other parts from reference TRBV7-8 and TRBJ2-5): GAGVSQSPRYKVAKRGQDVALRCDPISGHVSLFWYQQALGQGPEFLTYFQNEAQLDKSGLPSDRFFAERPEGSVSTLKIQRTQQEDSAVYLCASSPEVGTPRETQYFGPGTRLLVL.

This sequence joins TRBV11-3 and TRBJ2-3; TRBD1 might be the D (5 bases). The germline V gene encodes CDR1 SGHNT and CDR2 YENEEA. V lost 4 bases and J 3 bases, leaving 11 bases between the germline ends. The CDR3 has 14 residues. CDR3: CASSWAGMTDTQYF. The CDR3 bases are TGTGCCAGCAGCTGGGCAGGGATGACAGATACGCAGTATTTT.

The J gene is TRBJ2-7, the V gene TRBV30, with 7 bases matching TRBD2. V was pared by 3 bases and J by 5 bases, with 4 bases of the junction left unmatched. This CDR3 comprises 12 residues. Germline loops: CDR1 GTSNPN, CDR2 SVGIG (reference sequence). CDR3 in amino acids: CAWRGTNNEQYF. The CDR3 nucleotides read TGTGCCTGGAGGGGGACTAATAACGAGCAGTACTTC.

The chain is built from TRBV28 and TRBJ2-1, with D possibly being TRBD2 (5 bases). The V end was cut by 5 bases, the J end by 3 bases, with 14 bases between. Germline lookup yields CDR1 MDHEN and CDR2 SYDVKM. The CDR3 covers 15 residues. The CDR3 is CASSLPSGNYNEQFF. CDR3 in DNA: TGTGCCAGCAGTCTACCGAGCGGAAACTACAATGAGCAGTTCTTC.

The chain joins TRBV6-5 to TRBJ2-3; 10 bases are a match to TRBD2. The CDR3 extends over 15 amino acids. Looked up from germline, CDR1 is MNHEY and CDR2 is SVGAGI. V shed 6 bases, J shed 5 bases, and the junction held 8 bases outside the gene matches. CDR3 nucleotides: TGTGCCAGCAGCCCCGTAGCGGGAGGAGGAGATACGCAGTATTTT. Its translation: CASSPVAGGGDTQYF.

The gene calls are TRBV7-2 and TRBJ2-7; 7 nucleotides agree with TRBD2. V was clipped by 5 bases and J by 3 bases; unmatched bases: 7. Germline V gene sequence: CDR1 SGHTA, CDR2 FQGNSA. CDR3 size: 14 residues. CDR3: CASSPGLSFYEQYF. CDR3 nucleotide sequence: TGTGCCAGCAGCCCGGGACTATCTTTCTACGAGCAGTACTTC.

A single count supports this clone. The chain couples TRBV4-3 to TRBJ2-7; no clear D gene. CDR1 is LGHNA, CDR2 YSLEER, per germline. The CDR3 extends over 15 amino acids. The V end was cut by 0 bases, the J end by 4 bases, with 13 bases between. CDR3 sequence (DNA): TGCGCCAGCAGCCAAGATTTTTTGGCCCCTTACGAGCAGTACTTC. Translated: CASSQDFLAPYEQYF.

This clone was observed a few times. The chain has TRBV2 and TRBJ2-7; D uncertain. The CDR3 consists of 13 residues. V was shortened by 8 bases and J by 5 bases, with 16 bases between the two germline ends. Germline V gene lookup returns CDR1 SNHLY and CDR2 FYNNEI. CDR3 bases: TGTGCCAGCCTCTTGCGGCCCAGAGACGAGCAGTACTTC. Protein sequence: CASLLRPRDEQYF.

This clone was picked up one time. CDR3 sequence reads: CASSLGIKSTTNYGYTF. Written as DNA, the CDR3 is TGTGCCAGCAGTTTGGGGATTAAAAGTACAACTAACTATGGCTACACCTTC. The chain employs TRBV27 and TRBJ1-2; D not resolved. Germline V gene data show CDR1 as MNHEY and CDR2 as SMNVEV (reference sequence). There are 17 residues in the CDR3. Trimming cost V 3 bases and J 0 bases, with 17 bases left between them.

The chain has TRBV7-9 and TRBJ2-1; TRBD1 is a possible D gene (6 bases). The CDR3 contains 12 residues. Deletions cut 6 bases from V and 7 bases from J, with 10 bases between. Germline loops: CDR1 SEHNR, CDR2 FQNEAQ (reference sequence). CDR3 residues: CASRQGGNEQFF. CDR3 nucleotide sequence: TGTGCCAGCAGACAAGGGGGAAATGAGCAGTTCTTC.

The chain uses TRBV7-9 and TRBJ2-1, with 8 nucleotides matching TRBD2. V shed 2 bases, J shed 7 bases, and the junction held 10 bases outside the gene matches. Germline lookup yields CDR1 SEHNR and CDR2 FQNEAQ (reference sequence). The CDR3 length is 16 residues. The CDR3 DNA follows: TGTGCCAGCAGCTTAATTAACGGGAGGGCCTGGAATGAGCAGTTCTTC. Its protein is CASSLINGRAWNEQFF.

This chain's CDR3 is CASSYGTSGNEQFF. DNA for the CDR3: TGTGCCAGCAGCTATGGGACTAGCGGGAATGAGCAGTTCTTC. The chain couples TRBV9 to TRBJ2-1, with 12 bases matching TRBD2. This CDR3 has 14 residues. Germline CDR1 reads SGDLS; CDR2 reads YYNGEE. V was clipped by 4 bases and J by 7 bases; unmatched bases: 3.

The chain uses TRBV5-6 and TRBJ2-2, with D unclear. Deletions cut 4 bases from V and 8 bases from J, with 12 bases between. Germline assignment: CDR1 SGHDT and CDR2 YYEEEE. The CDR3 totals 13 residues. CDR3 in DNA: TGTGCCAGCAGCCTCGCCATTACGGGGGAGCTGTTTTTT. Translating it yields CASSLAITGELFF.

The chain's CDR3 is CASSFTVTAAEAFF. The CDR3 DNA sequence: TGTGCCAGCAGTTTTACAGTCACCGCGGCTGAAGCTTTCTTT. The V and J genes are TRBV28 and TRBJ1-1, with D unclear. This CDR3 has 14 residues. The V gene lost 3 bases and the J gene lost 6 bases, with 14 bases spanning the gap. The germline CDR1 and CDR2 sequences are MDHEN and SYDVKM. The whole variable domain, remainder taken from reference TRBV28 and TRBJ1-1, is DVKVTQSSRYLVKRTGEKVFLECVQDMDHENMFWYRQDPGLGLRLIYFSYDVKMKEKGDIPEGYSVSREKKERFSLILESASTNQTSMYLCASSFTVTAAEAFFGQGTRLTVV.

The chain combines TRBV15 with TRBJ2-5, with 7 bases aligning to TRBD1. The CDR3 is 14 residues long. The trim removed 2 bases at V and 4 bases at J, leaving 4 bases unmatched. Germline loops: CDR1 LNHNV, CDR2 YYDKDF (reference sequence). Written as DNA, the CDR3 is TGTGCCACCAGCAGACCCGACAGGGCAGAGACCCAGTACTTC. Protein: CATSRPDRAETQYF.

The genes are TRBV7-9 and TRBJ2-7, with no clear D. Germline V gives CDR1 SEHNR, CDR2 FQNEAQ (reference sequence). V was clipped by 1 base and J by 3 bases, with 7 bases between them. CDR3 size: 13 residues. Here the CDR3 DNA reads TGTGCCAGCAGCTTAGGACACCTCTACGAGCAGTACTTC. Residues: CASSLGHLYEQYF.

The CDR3 DNA reads TGTGCCCAAACCCGGGGTCAGGGCGGGGAGCTGTTTTTT. The encoded protein is CAQTRGQGGELFF. This sequence joins TRBV6-1 and TRBJ2-2; D could derive from TRBD1 or TRBD2 (5 bases each). V was cut by 11 bases and J by 7 bases, with 17 bases left in between. Germline V gives CDR1 MNHNS, CDR2 SASEGT. There are 13 residues in the CDR3.

In DNA, the CDR3 is TGTGCCTGGAGCGCGGGACTAGCGGGAGGCCAAGAGACCCAGTACTTC. Amino acids: CAWSAGLAGGQETQYF. The V gene is TRBV30, the J gene TRBJ2-5; TRBD2 matches at 15 bases. The CDR3 sequence is 16 residues long. The junction had 3 bases not matched to a gene; V was cut back by 3 bases and J by 1 base. Germline V gene sequence: CDR1 GTSNPN, CDR2 SVGIG (reference sequence).

The chain carries TRBV5-1 and TRBJ2-7; TRBD1 or TRBD2 may be the D gene (5 bases each). V was cut by 4 bases and J by 2 bases, with 19 bases left in between. The V gene's germline CDR1 is SGHRS and CDR2 YFSETQ. CDR3 length: 16 residues. The CDR3 DNA is TGCGCCAGCAGCCCCACCTCTACCGGGGCAACCTACGAGCAGTACTTC. This codes for CASSPTSTGATYEQYF.